This is a list of T cell receptor beta chains from one sample in a study of response to subunit inactivated influenza vaccine. TCRdb used MiXCR to reprocess the RT-PCR reads, holding one entry per CDR3 protein. The sample lists a few hundred thousand distinct CDR3 sequences; 13% to 15% were seen once. The specimen comprised PBMCs from blood, sampled roughly 13 days after vaccination. The receptors were gathered from a man aged 50-59 years who received an inactivated influenza vaccine. The CDR3 runs from the conserved cysteine through the conserved F or W. The D gene is left open where the match is weak. Some rows have no size entry. The others give once, few or many, or a class for an expanded clone.

abundance: few; d_gene: TRBD2; v_gene: TRBV4-3; j_gene: TRBJ2-1; CDR3nt: TGCGCCAGCAGCCAAGATGCTAGCGGGATTTACAATGAGCAGTTCTTC; CDR3aa: CASSQDASGIYNEQFF
abundance: -; d_gene: TRBD1; v_gene: TRBV27; j_gene: TRBJ2-1; CDR3nt: TGTGCCAGCAGTTTACGGGACAGGTTCAATGAGCAGTTCTTC; CDR3aa: CASSLRDRFNEQFF
abundance: -; d_gene: TRBD1; v_gene: TRBV6-1; j_gene: TRBJ2-1; CDR3nt: TGTGCCAGCACCCAATGGACAGGGACCTACAATGAGCAGTTCTTC; CDR3aa: CASTQWTGTYNEQFF
abundance: -; d_gene: -; v_gene: TRBV7-9; j_gene: TRBJ2-2; CDR3nt: TGTGCCAGCAGCTCCCCGACCGACAGGACCGGGGAGCTGTTTTTT; CDR3aa: CASSSPTDRTGELFF
abundance: few; d_gene: -; v_gene: TRBV5-1; j_gene: TRBJ2-5; CDR3nt: TGCGCCAGCAGCCGGGAAAACCAAGAGACCCAGTACTTC; CDR3aa: CASSRENQETQYF
abundance: few; d_gene: -; v_gene: TRBV12-3/TRBV12-4; j_gene: TRBJ2-7; CDR3nt: TGTGCCAGCAGTTTAGCCAGCACGAGCTCCTACGAGCAGTACTTC; CDR3aa: CASSLASTSSYEQYF
abundance: -; d_gene: TRBD2; v_gene: TRBV29-1; j_gene: TRBJ2-3; CDR3nt: TGCAGCGTTGCCGTCGGGGGGGCAGATACGCAGTATTTT; CDR3aa: CSVAVGGADTQYF
abundance: -; d_gene: -; v_gene: TRBV6-1; j_gene: TRBJ2-1; CDR3nt: TGTGCCAGCAGTGGGATAACTAGTTCAAAGCGCCAGTTCTTC; CDR3aa: CASSGITSSKRQFF
abundance: many; d_gene: -; v_gene: TRBV12-3/TRBV12-4; j_gene: TRBJ1-3; CDR3nt: TGTGCCAGCAGTGCCACTCCCACCATATATTTT; CDR3aa: CASSATPTIYF
abundance: -; d_gene: TRBD2; v_gene: TRBV10-1; j_gene: TRBJ2-3; CDR3nt: TGCGCCAGCAGTGAGTCTGCTAGCGGAGGCACAGATACGCAGTATTTT; CDR3aa: CASSESASGGTDTQYF
abundance: many; d_gene: -; v_gene: TRBV12-3/TRBV12-4; j_gene: TRBJ2-5; CDR3nt: TGTGCCAGCAGTTTTGGACAGAAAGAGACCCAGTACTTC; CDR3aa: CASSFGQKETQYF
abundance: -; d_gene: -; v_gene: TRBV10-3; j_gene: TRBJ1-2; CDR3nt: TGTGCCATCAGTGAGCCTACTCCTCCGGGCTACACCTTC; CDR3aa: CAISEPTPPGYTF
abundance: -; d_gene: TRBD2; v_gene: TRBV10-3; j_gene: TRBJ2-3; CDR3nt: TGTGCCATCAAAAGTGGCGGGAGGTGTACAGATACGCAGTATTTT; CDR3aa: CAIKSGGRCTDTQYF
abundance: -; d_gene: -; v_gene: TRBV12-2; j_gene: TRBJ2-4; CDR3nt: TGTGCAAGTCGCTTAGCGCGAGGGACAGGGTTTGAAAACATTCAGTACTTC; CDR3aa: CASRLARGTGFENIQYF
abundance: -; d_gene: -; v_gene: TRBV28; j_gene: TRBJ1-2; CDR3nt: TGTGCCAGCAGTTTATCGGGGCGAAACTATGGCTACACCTTC; CDR3aa: CASSLSGRNYGYTF
abundance: many; d_gene: -; v_gene: TRBV6-4; j_gene: TRBJ2-7; CDR3nt: TGTGCCAGCACCGCCCCCCCCTACGAGCAGTACTTC; CDR3aa: CASTAPPYEQYF
abundance: -; d_gene: -; v_gene: TRBV4-3; j_gene: TRBJ1-5; CDR3nt: TGCGCCAGCAGCCAAGAATATGGAGGGGGTCGGCCCCAGCATTTT; CDR3aa: CASSQEYGGGRPQHF
abundance: -; d_gene: -; v_gene: TRBV27; j_gene: TRBJ2-1; CDR3nt: TGTGCCAGCAGCTCCCCCGGGACATTAGGGAATGAGCAGTTCTTC; CDR3aa: CASSSPGTLGNEQFF
abundance: -; d_gene: -; v_gene: TRBV6-2/TRBV6-3; j_gene: TRBJ1-1; CDR3nt: TGTGCCAGCAGTTATGCTCTTGGACTGTCAGAAGCTTTCTTT; CDR3aa: CASSYALGLSEAFF
abundance: -; d_gene: -; v_gene: TRBV6-4; j_gene: TRBJ1-1; CDR3nt: TGTGCCAGCAGTGAATTTCAGAACACTGAAGCTTTCTTT; CDR3aa: CASSEFQNTEAFF
abundance: -; d_gene: TRBD1; v_gene: TRBV29-1; j_gene: TRBJ2-5; CDR3nt: TGCAGCGCCGGAACAGGGGGCGGAGAGACCCAGTACTTC; CDR3aa: CSAGTGGGETQYF
abundance: few; d_gene: TRBD1; v_gene: TRBV20-1; j_gene: TRBJ1-6; CDR3nt: TGCAGTGCTACCAGGGGGCAGTCACCCCTCCACTTT; CDR3aa: CSATRGQSPLHF
abundance: few; d_gene: -; v_gene: TRBV7-2; j_gene: TRBJ2-7; CDR3nt: TGTGCCAGCAGCTTAGTATCCTCAGACTACGAGCAGTACTTC; CDR3aa: CASSLVSSDYEQYF
abundance: few; d_gene: -; v_gene: TRBV20-1; j_gene: TRBJ1-4; CDR3nt: TGCAGTGCTAGAGATAAGGGGGTTTTTGAAAAACTGTTTTTT; CDR3aa: CSARDKGVFEKLFF
abundance: once; d_gene: -; v_gene: TRBV5-1; j_gene: TRBJ2-5; CDR3nt: TGCGCCAGCAGCCCCAGCCCGGGGTCGGAGACCCAGTACTTC; CDR3aa: CASSPSPGSETQYF
abundance: many; d_gene: TRBD2; v_gene: TRBV5-1; j_gene: TRBJ2-1; CDR3nt: TGCGCCAGCAGCTACATGACTAGCGGGGGCTCTGAGCAGTTCTTC; CDR3aa: CASSYMTSGGSEQFF
abundance: few; d_gene: TRBD2; v_gene: TRBV20-1; j_gene: TRBJ2-5; CDR3nt: TGCAGTGCTAGAGAGCGGACTAGAGATGTCGAGACCCAGTACTTC; CDR3aa: CSARERTRDVETQYF